The T cell receptor beta chain under discussion was sequenced for a study of blood T cell repertoires in COVID-19. The wider study: COVID-19 samples collected from the United States, Italy and Spain covered acute and convalescent phases. T cells, B-cell-depleted T cells, or PBMCs supplied cDNA or gDNA.

Categorization into cohorts depended on clinical history that participants reported. The count of this clone is one. Per the authors' pipeline: Estimated nucleated cell counts came from reference gene primer amplification. The table came from immunoSEQ multiplex PCR; TCRdb's copy has only in-frame clones and leaves some out. Clone size and V and J calls were adopted from that table, with D and trimming inferred from the DNA. The sample lists about 220,000 clones; around 88% were seen once. The junction had 5 bases not matched to a gene; V was cut back by 8 bases and J by 5 bases. Germline assignment: CDR1 SGHTA and CDR2 FQGNSA. The CDR3 consists of 12 residues.

The chain is built from TRBV7-2 and TRBJ2-7; 8 bases align to TRBD2. The sample was PBMCs or T cells enriched from blood (not recorded which). The source of this sequence is a woman in her forties or fifties with acute COVID-19. The CDR3 loop is CASSQREHEQYF. The CDR3 coding sequence is TGTGCCAGCTCCCAGCGGGAGCACGAGCAGTACTTC.